One and the same sample provided the 18 T cell receptor beta chains below, sequenced in a study of OX40 agonist ivuxolimab in advanced cancers. Clones were read by immunoSEQ multiplex PCR, and TCRdb kept only the in-frame ones, dropping some. Of more than 60,000 clones in the sample, about four fifths were seen once. The sequences come from CD4+ or CD8+ T cells sorted from blood, collected in a trial of the OX40 agonist ivuxolimab. The source of these receptors is an adult with an advanced solid tumor such as melanoma, head and neck, liver or kidney cancer.

The gene calls are TRBV18 and TRBJ2-3; unclear D gene. Germline V gene lookup returns CDR1 KGHSH and CDR2 LQKENI. This CDR3 is 13 amino acids long. The V and J ends lost 1 base and 4 bases respectively, with 6 bases between them. The CDR3 loop reads CASSPRGADTQYF. As DNA, the CDR3 is TGTGCCAGCTCACCACGTGGGGCAGATACGCAGTATTTT.

This chain connects TRBV29-1 to TRBJ1-1; possibly TRBD1 for D (6 bases). Germline V gene data show CDR1 as SQVTM and CDR2 as ANQGSEA. The CDR3 runs 15 residues. V was shortened by 3 bases and J by 0 bases, with 14 bases between the two germline ends. CDR3 sequence reads: CSVDAWGGMNTEAFF. The DNA for the CDR3 is TGCAGCGTTGACGCCTGGGGGGGCATGAACACTGAAGCTTTCTTT. The full variable domain, with the rest looked up from reference TRBV29-1 and TRBJ1-1, is SAVISQKPSRDICQRGTSLTIQCQVDSQVTMMFWYRQQPGQSLTLIATANQGSEATYESGFVIDKFPISRPNLTFSTLTVSNMSPEDSSIYLCSVDAWGGMNTEAFFGQGTRLTVV.

For the CDR3, the DNA is TGTGCCAGCAAACGATCAGGTCCTAACTATGGCTACACCTTC. Its translation is CASKRSGPNYGYTF. The rearrangement links TRBV2 to TRBJ1-2, with D unresolved. V was cut by 7 bases and J by 0 bases, with 12 bases left in between. This CDR3 contains 14 residues. The germline gives CDR1 SNHLY, CDR2 FYNNEI.

The V call is TRBV27, the J call TRBJ2-5; TRBD2 aligns across 8 bases. The germline gives CDR1 MNHEY, CDR2 SMNVEV (reference sequence). CDR3 size: 15 residues. Unmatched junction bases numbered 6, after V lost 4 bases and J lost 2 bases. The CDR3 DNA reads TGTGCCAGCAGTTCATCTGCTAGCGGGCAAGAGACCCAGTACTTC. Translation gives CASSSSASGQETQYF.

The chain is built from TRBV4-2 and TRBJ2-3; D gene uncertain. Germline V gives CDR1 LGHNA, CDR2 YNFKEQ. CDR3 size: 15 residues. Trimming pared 2 bases from V and 0 bases from J, leaving 9 bases between. The CDR3 here is CASSQTKLSTDTQYF. CDR3 DNA: TGTGCCAGCAGCCAAACAAAGCTCAGCACAGATACGCAGTATTTT.

The chain is built from TRBV7-2 and TRBJ2-1; TRBD1 or TRBD2 may be the D gene (5 bases each). This CDR3 is 16 amino acids long. Germline V gene data show CDR1 as SGHTA and CDR2 as FQGNSA. Trimming pared 1 base from V and 5 bases from J, leaving 15 bases between. The CDR3 nucleotides are TGTGCCAGCAGCTTAGAGGGGACGGGCGCCCACAATGAGCAGTTCTTC. Translation: CASSLEGTGAHNEQFF.

V is TRBV10-3 and J is TRBJ1-3; D ambiguous. The CDR3 spans 14 residues. The germline V and J ends were trimmed by 8 bases and 4 bases, with 15 bases remaining between them. CDR1 ENHRY and CDR2 SYGVKD come from the germline V gene. For the CDR3, the DNA is TGTGCCATCGGCCTAGGGAGGGCGGGAAACACCATATATTTT. Its translation is CAIGLGRAGNTIYF.

A few counts support this clone. The chain employs TRBV19 and TRBJ1-2; TRBD1 matches 10 bases. The V gene's germline CDR1 is LNHDA and CDR2 SQIVND (reference sequence). The CDR3 extends over 14 amino acids. The J segment lost 5 bases and the V segment lost 7 bases, leaving 7 bases of the junction unmatched. CDR3 sequence (DNA): TGTGCCAGTACCGACAGACAGGGGGCTTATGGCTACACCTTC. It yields the protein CASTDRQGAYGYTF.

V usage is TRBV5-4 and J usage is TRBJ2-1; D is uncertain. This CDR3 has 12 amino acids. V was trimmed by 1 base and J by 8 bases, leaving 7 bases between them. Germline V gene lookup returns CDR1 SGHNT and CDR2 YYREEE (reference sequence). CDR3 DNA sequence: TGTGCCAGCAGCTTGTCGGCGCATGAGCAGTTCTTC. Translation gives CASSLSAHEQFF.

The chain joins TRBV19 to TRBJ1-5; 10 nucleotides agree with TRBD1. Germline V gene lookup returns CDR1 LNHDA and CDR2 SQIVND (reference sequence). The CDR3 contains 15 residues. Trimming cost V 6 bases and J 4 bases; bases outside gene matches: 6. The CDR3 DNA reads as TGTGCCAGTAGCCGAGACAGGGGGCTTAATCAGCCCCAGCATTTT. This sequence encodes CASSRDRGLNQPQHF.

The chain uses TRBV5-1 and TRBJ1-1; 8 bases match TRBD1. V shed 7 bases and J 1 base; nucleotides not matched to a gene: 6. This CDR3 is 14 amino acids long. Germline loops: CDR1 SGHRS, CDR2 YFSETQ. CDR3 in amino acids: CASGPGTGNTEAFF. The CDR3 DNA sequence: TGCGCCAGCGGACCAGGGACAGGGAACACTGAAGCTTTCTTT.

The rearrangement joins TRBV7-9 to TRBJ1-1; D is perhaps TRBD1 (6 bases). CDR1 and CDR2 (germline): SEHNR, FQNEAQ (reference sequence). This CDR3 comprises 13 residues. The V and J ends lost 6 bases and 2 bases respectively, with 10 bases between them. In DNA, the CDR3 is TGTGCCAGCAGTTCACAGGGAAACACTGAAGCTTTCTTT. Residues: CASSSQGNTEAFF.

V and J are TRBV6-6 and TRBJ1-2; D possibly corresponds to TRBD1 (6 bases). The CDR3 loop spans 14 amino acids. Trimming left V 5 bases short and J 8 bases short, with 18 bases between. CDR1 is MNHNY and CDR2 is SVGAGI in the germline V gene (reference sequence). Written as DNA, the CDR3 is TGTGCCAGCAGTCAAACAGGGCCTCCCTGGGGCTACACCTTC. Protein sequence: CASSQTGPPWGYTF.

The V call is TRBV7-9, the J call TRBJ1-2; TRBD1 matches 11 bases. The J segment lost 7 bases and the V segment lost 0 bases, leaving 4 bases of the junction unmatched. The CDR3 extends over 15 amino acids. The germline gives CDR1 SEHNR, CDR2 FQNEAQ (reference sequence). The CDR3 nucleotides are TGTGCCAGCAGCTTAGCCGGGACAGGGGGTCCTGGCTACACCTTC. Translation gives CASSLAGTGGPGYTF.

The genes are TRBV7-3 and TRBJ1-1; no clear D gene. Trimming shortened V by 5 bases and J by 4 bases, and 17 bases separated the two germline ends. The CDR3 loop spans 15 amino acids. In germline, CDR1 is SGHTA, CDR2 FQGTGA. CDR3 bases: TGTGCCAGCAGCGGGGATGTGGTTGTCGGCACTGAAGCTTTCTTT. It yields the protein CASSGDVVVGTEAFF.

The J gene is TRBJ2-2, the V gene TRBV2; the match to TRBD1 covers 7 bases. Looked up from germline, CDR1 is SNHLY and CDR2 is FYNNEI. There are 14 residues in the CDR3. V lost 6 bases, J lost 2 bases, and 3 bases stayed unmatched. Written as DNA, the CDR3 is TGTGCCAGCAGAGGGACAGTCAACACCGGGGAGCTGTTTTTT. This gives the protein CASRGTVNTGELFF. Based on the CDR3 plus reference TRBV2 and TRBJ2-2, the full variable domain is EPEVTQTPSHQVTQMGQEVILRCVPISNHLYFYWYRQILGQKVEFLVSFYNNEISEKSEIFDDQFSVERPDGSNFTLKIRSTKLEDSAMYFCASRGTVNTGELFFGEGSRLTVL.

The chain recombines TRBV7-2 with TRBJ1-5, with TRBD1 as a possible D gene (6 bases). The V gene lost 5 bases and the J gene lost 2 bases, with 13 bases spanning the gap. CDR3 length: 15 residues. Germline V gene lookup returns CDR1 SGHTA and CDR2 FQGNSA. The DNA for the CDR3 is TGTGCCAGCAGCCAACAGGGACCCGGCAATCAGCCCCAGCATTTT. Its protein product is CASSQQGPGNQPQHF.

This clone was observed a handful of times. The chain couples TRBV5-1 to TRBJ1-2; 8 bases map to TRBD1. Germline V lookup: CDR1 SGHRS, CDR2 YFSETQ. This CDR3 contains 14 residues. With V trimmed by 4 bases and J by 6 bases, 8 bases remained unmatched. The CDR3 reads CASSLWTGMDGYTF. For the CDR3, the DNA is TGCGCCAGCAGCCTATGGACAGGGATGGATGGCTACACCTTC.